The next 30 T cell receptor beta chains were all read from a single sample in a study of vaccination and CD4 T cells after COVID-19. Treatment here: roughly 10-day PBMC culture with coronavirus spike peptide pools or control peptides (ViraFEST assay). Gathered ahead of the COVID-19 pandemic (2011-2018) were the CD4+ T cells of the unexposed donor. With the Oncomine TCR Beta short-read assay, DNA from cultured CD4+ T cells was sequenced. A single record per CDR3 protein comes from TCRdb applying MiXCR to the PCR reads. The data hold 8,000 or so distinct CDR3 sequences, with 40% to 45% observed a single time. No cognate antigen is known for these TCRs. The source material was CD4+ T cells from blood, cultured in vitro. The receptors originated from a human donor in good health.

This clonotype was seen more than once but under ten times. The rearrangement joins TRBV25-1 to TRBJ2-5; D is perhaps TRBD2 (5 bases). V lost 8 bases, J lost 2 bases, and 18 bases lay in between. The germline V gene has CDR1 MGHDK and CDR2 SYGVNS. The CDR3 extends over 15 amino acids. CDR3 nucleotides: TGTGCCAGCCAAGCCTTTTCGGGGAAACAAGAGACCCAGTACTTC. Protein: CASQAFSGKQETQYF. Combining the CDR3 with reference TRBV25-1 and TRBJ2-5 gives the whole variable domain EADIYQTPRYLVIGTGKKITLECSQTMGHDKMYWYQQDPGMELHLIHYSYGVNSTEKGDLSSESTVSRIRTEHFPLTLESARPSHTSQYLCASQAFSGKQETQYFGPGTRLLVL.

This clonotype was seen only a few times. The CDR3 is CASSTTSGGGGTQYF. The CDR3 DNA is TGTGCCAGCAGCACAACTAGCGGGGGCGGGGGTACGCAGTATTTT. The rearrangement uses TRBV28 and TRBJ2-3; 11 nucleotides line up with TRBD2. This CDR3 has 15 residues. CDR1 is MDHEN, CDR2 SYDVKM, per germline. V shed 6 bases and J 8 bases; nucleotides not matched to a gene: 10.

J is TRBJ1-5 and V is TRBV19; 7 bases map to TRBD1. Per germline, CDR1 LNHDA and CDR2 SQIVND (reference sequence). The CDR3 has 15 residues. V was clipped by 6 bases and J by 1 base; unmatched bases: 6. The CDR3 bases are TGTGCCAGTAGACAAACAGGGGTGAGCAATCAGCCCCAGCATTTT. Its protein is CASRQTGVSNQPQHF.

The V gene is TRBV2, the J gene TRBJ1-1; the match to TRBD1 covers 8 bases. Per the germline V gene, CDR1 is SNHLY and CDR2 is FYNNEI. The J segment lost 4 bases and the V segment lost 10 bases, leaving 8 bases of the junction unmatched. The CDR3 sequence is 13 residues long. The CDR3 sequence: CATSMDRATEAFF. CDR3 in DNA: TGTGCCACCTCTATGGACAGGGCCACTGAAGCTTTCTTT.

A word on this clonotype: At one boundary the junction diverges from the germline segment, which might be a read error. The genes are TRBV20-1 and TRBJ1-2, with D unclear. This CDR3 spans 12 amino acids. CDR1 and CDR2 (germline): DFQATT, SNEGSKA (reference sequence). DNA of the CDR3: TGCAGTGCTAGTCCCGGGAACTATGGCCACACCTTC. Its translation is CSASPGNYGHTF.

The genes are TRBV27 and TRBJ1-4; D gene uncertain. Germline CDR1 reads MNHEY; CDR2 reads SMNVEV (reference sequence). The CDR3 loop spans 12 amino acids. V was clipped by 7 bases and J by 8 bases, with 11 bases between them. The CDR3 loop is CASMRQGEKLFF. The CDR3 DNA follows: TGTGCCAGCATGAGACAAGGGGAAAAACTGTTTTTT.

The rearrangement links TRBV7-2 to TRBJ1-5; no clear D. This CDR3 has 12 amino acids. V was pared by 7 bases and J by 7 bases, with 11 bases between. CDR1 is SGHTA and CDR2 is FQGNSA in the germline V gene. The CDR3 DNA follows: TGTGCCAGCACCCTCCCTCCACAGCCCCAGCATTTT. This codes for CASTLPPQPQHF.

This clonotype came up a few times. The chain has TRBV6-5 and TRBJ2-5, with 14 bases lining up with TRBD2. Germline V CDR1 and CDR2: MNHEY, SVGAGI. This CDR3 is built from 17 residues. Unmatched junction bases numbered 7, after V lost 0 bases and J lost 7 bases. The CDR3 coding sequence is TGTGCCAGCAGTTACTCCGGGACTAGCGGGGGAGTGGTGACCCAGTACTTC. This gives the protein CASSYSGTSGGVVTQYF.

This clonotype was seen a handful of times. The CDR3 DNA follows: TGTGCCAGTAGTTCCGGGACAGGGTCTAATTCACCCCTCCACTTT. Its translation is CASSSGTGSNSPLHF. The chain recombines TRBV7-2 with TRBJ1-6; TRBD1 agrees at 9 bases. This CDR3 comprises 15 residues. Losses at the gene ends were 9 bases for V and 6 bases for J; bases not matched to a gene: 9. Per the germline V gene, CDR1 is SGHTA and CDR2 is FQGNSA. Full variable domain (remainder filled in from reference TRBV7-2 and TRBJ1-6): GAGVSQSPSNKVTEKGKDVELRCDPISGHTALYWYRQSLGQGLEFLIYFQGNSAPDKSGLPSDRFSAERTGGSVSTLTIQRTQQEDSAVYLCASSSGTGSNSPLHFGNGTRLTVT.

The chain links TRBV11-2 to TRBJ2-3, with D perhaps matching TRBD2 (6 bases). Trimming took 7 bases from V and 3 from J, leaving 17 bases between them. This CDR3 region has 15 residues. The germline CDR1 and CDR2 sequences are SGHAT and FQNNGV. Here the CDR3 reads CASILSLGRTDTQYF. The CDR3 nucleotides are TGTGCCAGCATCCTAAGTTTGGGGAGGACAGATACGCAGTATTTT.

There are a few counts of this clonotype. V gene TRBV7-2 combines with J gene TRBJ2-5; D is ambiguous. CDR1 and CDR2 from the germline V gene are SGHTA and FQGNSA. The V end lost 5 bases, the J end lost 5 bases, and 9 bases lay between the germline ends. The CDR3 totals 12 residues. The CDR3 DNA reads as TGTGCCAGCAGCGCAGTTTGGGAGACCCAGTACTTC. Its protein is CASSAVWETQYF. The full variable domain, its missing parts supplied by reference TRBV7-2 and TRBJ2-5, is GAGVSQSPSNKVTEKGKDVELRCDPISGHTALYWYRQSLGQGLEFLIYFQGNSAPDKSGLPSDRFSAERTGGSVSTLTIQRTQQEDSAVYLCASSAVWETQYFGPGTRLLVL.

This clonotype has a handful of counts. V usage is TRBV15 and J usage is TRBJ2-2; D is ambiguous. Germline V lookup: CDR1 LNHNV, CDR2 YYDKDF (reference sequence). The V end was cut by 5 bases, the J end by 4 bases, with 17 bases between. The CDR3 sequence is 16 residues long. CDR3 coding DNA: TGTGCCACCAGCTTTTTCCGAGGTCCCAGCACCGGGGAGCTGTTTTTT. Its protein product is CATSFFRGPSTGELFF. The complete variable domain, with remaining parts taken from reference TRBV15 and TRBJ2-2, reads DAMVIQNPRYQVTQFGKPVTLSCSQTLNHNVMYWYQQKSSQAPKLLFHYYDKDFNNEADTPDNFQSRRPNTSFCFLDIRSPGLGDTAMYLCATSFFRGPSTGELFFGEGSRLTVL.

V is TRBV28 and J is TRBJ2-5; 8 bases agree with TRBD1. The V segment lost 5 bases and the J segment 5 bases; nucleotides outside the gene matches: 10. The CDR3 spans 15 residues. The germline V gene encodes CDR1 MDHEN and CDR2 SYDVKM. CDR3: CASSRDIRGLETQYF. The CDR3 DNA reads TGTGCCAGCAGTCGAGACATCAGGGGGCTGGAGACCCAGTACTTC.

This clonotype was counted a few times. V and J are TRBV27 and TRBJ2-1; D is perhaps TRBD1 (6 bases). V lost 6 bases, J lost 1 base, and 13 bases lay in between. The CDR3 covers 15 residues. From germline, CDR1 is MNHEY and CDR2 SMNVEV (reference sequence). The CDR3 coding sequence is TGTGCCAGCAGCCCAGGGGCCACGTCCTACAATGAGCAGTTCTTC. Translating gives CASSPGATSYNEQFF.

This clonotype was recorded once. The chain carries TRBV6-1 and TRBJ2-7; the D gene could be TRBD1 or TRBD2 (5 bases each). The V end was cut by 3 bases, the J end by 6 bases, with 15 bases between. The CDR3 has 14 residues. The germline V gene has CDR1 MNHNS and CDR2 SASEGT. The CDR3 loop is CASSESGRPSEQYF. The CDR3 DNA reads as TGTGCCAGCAGTGAGTCGGGACGGCCGAGCGAGCAGTACTTC.

This sequence joins TRBV4-1 and TRBJ1-2; D unresolved. Trimming took off 0 bases at V and 4 bases at J, with 6 bases between the two ends. This CDR3 has 13 residues. Germline CDR1 MGHRA, CDR2 YSYEKL. Here the CDR3 DNA reads TGCGCCAGCAGCCAAGATCTCGCCTATGGCTACACCTTC. Its translation: CASSQDLAYGYTF.

The chain couples TRBV20-1 to TRBJ1-5; no clear D. The CDR3 is 14 residues long. The germline V and J ends were trimmed by 5 bases and 4 bases, with 15 bases remaining between them. Germline CDR1 is DFQATT and CDR2 is SNEGSKA (reference sequence). CDR3 coding DNA: TGCAGTGCTCGTCGCCTGCATAGAAATCAGCCCCAGCATTTT. It yields the protein CSARRLHRNQPQHF.

CDR3: CASSLPGATEAFF. The DNA of the CDR3 is TGTGCCAGCAGCTTACCAGGGGCCACTGAAGCTTTCTTT. The chain is built from TRBV11-2 and TRBJ1-1, with a weak D call TRBD1 (6 bases). The CDR3 totals 13 residues. Trimming took 2 bases from V and 4 from J, leaving 8 bases between them. The germline V gene has CDR1 SGHAT and CDR2 FQNNGV.

This chain joins TRBV12-3 or TRBV12-4 and TRBJ2-3; 10 bases map to TRBD2. Trimming took 6 bases from V and 9 from J; bases not matched to a gene: 12. The CDR3 is made up of 15 amino acids. This chain's CDR3 is CASRRPSGGASTQYF. In nucleotides, the CDR3 is TGTGCCAGCAGGAGACCTAGCGGGGGAGCCTCGACGCAGTATTTT.

Concerning this clonotype itself: Possible read error: a much larger clone is one base away. The CDR3 DNA reads TGTGCCAGCAGACGGGACAGCCTGAGGTTCCTGCAGTACTTC. Its protein product is CASRRDSLRFLQYF. V gene TRBV7-9 combines with J gene TRBJ2-7; 7 bases are a match to TRBD1. The CDR3 is 14 amino acids. Germline CDR1 is SEHNR and CDR2 is FQNEAQ (reference sequence). The junction had 14 bases not matched to a gene; V was cut back by 6 bases and J by 9 bases.

The gene calls are TRBV30 and TRBJ1-1; D gene unclear. V was pared by 0 bases and J by 6 bases, with 5 bases between. The germline V gene has CDR1 GTSNPN and CDR2 SVGIG (reference sequence). The length of the CDR3 is 11 residues. The DNA for the CDR3 is TGTGCCTGGAGTGTACGGTCTGAAGCTTTCTTT. As protein: CAWSVRSEAFF.

The chain combines TRBV3-1 with TRBJ2-3, with TRBD2 as a possible D gene (6 bases). V lost 3 bases to trimming and J lost 14 bases, with 15 bases between them. The CDR3 has 12 amino acids. Germline V gives CDR1 LGHDT, CDR2 YNNKEL (reference sequence). The DNA of the CDR3 is TGTGCCAGCAGCCACGTTAGCGGACTTCCGTATTTT. It encodes CASSHVSGLPYF.

This clonotype was observed a handful of times. The chain recombines TRBV21-1 with TRBJ2-7. TRBV21-1 is a documented pseudogene. The CDR3 is 16 amino acids. The CDR3 coding sequence is TGTGCCAGCACCAATCAGACAAGAGCAGTATTCTACGAGCAGTACTTC. It yields the protein CASTNQTRAVFYEQYF.

The V and J genes are TRBV28 and TRBJ1-2, with D possibly being TRBD1 (5 bases). Germline V gene sequence: CDR1 MDHEN, CDR2 SYDVKM. The CDR3 runs 11 residues. Trimming pared 11 bases from V and 6 bases from J, leaving 13 bases between. The CDR3 DNA sequence: TGTGCCTCCGGCAGGGCGCATGGCTACACCTTC. It specifies CASGRAHGYTF.

The sample holds one count of this clonotype. The rearrangement links TRBV19 to TRBJ2-5; the match to TRBD2 covers 10 bases. Germline CDR1 is LNHDA and CDR2 is SQIVND (reference sequence). V lost 5 bases and J lost 2; bases outside the gene matches: 5. There are 15 residues in the CDR3. CDR3 amino acids: CASSPGLAEQETQYF. As DNA, the CDR3 is TGTGCCAGTAGTCCAGGACTAGCGGAACAAGAGACCCAGTACTTC. Full variable domain (outside the CDR3, taken from reference TRBV19 and TRBJ2-5): DGGITQSPKYLFRKEGQNVTLSCEQNLNHDAMYWYRQDPGQGLRLIYYSQIVNDFQKGDIAEGYSVSREKKESFPLTVTSAQKNPTAFYLCASSPGLAEQETQYFGPGTRLLVL.

This clonotype was found a few times. This chain joins TRBV11-3 and TRBJ2-7; D ambiguous. The germline V gene encodes CDR1 SGHNT and CDR2 YENEEA. With 0 bases removed from V and 4 bases from J, the gap between germline ends came to 4 bases. This CDR3 comprises 12 residues. CDR3 region: CASSLDGYEQYF. CDR3 DNA sequence: TGTGCCAGCAGCTTAGACGGTTACGAGCAGTACTTC.

This clonotype was seen only a few times. CDR3 DNA: TGTGCCAGCAGTTTGGACGGCCTTAATTCACCCCTCCACTTT. Protein product: CASSLDGLNSPLHF. The chain has TRBV6-2 or TRBV6-3 and TRBJ1-6; no reliable D call. Trimming pared 4 bases from V and 6 bases from J, leaving 10 bases between. The CDR3 is 14 residues long. Germline CDR1 and CDR2: MNHEY and SVGEGT.

The rearrangement joins TRBV7-9 to TRBJ2-3, with 10 bases lining up with TRBD1. This CDR3 comprises 17 residues. Germline lookup yields CDR1 SEHNR and CDR2 FQNEAQ (reference sequence). V was clipped by 1 base and J by 2 bases; unmatched bases: 6. The CDR3 reads CASSLGDRGRVTDTQYF. The CDR3 coding sequence is TGTGCCAGCAGCTTAGGAGACAGGGGGCGAGTCACAGATACGCAGTATTTT.

This chain links TRBV15 with TRBJ1-3; D is unresolved. The CDR3 runs to 14 residues. The germline CDR1 and CDR2 sequences are LNHNV and YYDKDF (reference sequence). Deletions cut 6 bases from V and 0 bases from J, with 9 bases between. As DNA, the CDR3 is TGTGCCACCAGAGGGTTTAGCTCTGGAAACACCATATATTTT. This codes for CATRGFSSGNTIYF.

This chain uses TRBV6-2 or TRBV6-3 with TRBJ2-2, with D unresolved. The length of the CDR3 is 14 residues. The germline gives CDR1 MNHEY, CDR2 SVGEGT. V lost 4 bases to trimming and J lost 1 base, with 7 bases between them. The CDR3 is CASSSNKNTGELFF. CDR3 sequence (DNA): TGTGCCAGCAGTTCGAACAAGAACACCGGGGAGCTGTTTTTT.